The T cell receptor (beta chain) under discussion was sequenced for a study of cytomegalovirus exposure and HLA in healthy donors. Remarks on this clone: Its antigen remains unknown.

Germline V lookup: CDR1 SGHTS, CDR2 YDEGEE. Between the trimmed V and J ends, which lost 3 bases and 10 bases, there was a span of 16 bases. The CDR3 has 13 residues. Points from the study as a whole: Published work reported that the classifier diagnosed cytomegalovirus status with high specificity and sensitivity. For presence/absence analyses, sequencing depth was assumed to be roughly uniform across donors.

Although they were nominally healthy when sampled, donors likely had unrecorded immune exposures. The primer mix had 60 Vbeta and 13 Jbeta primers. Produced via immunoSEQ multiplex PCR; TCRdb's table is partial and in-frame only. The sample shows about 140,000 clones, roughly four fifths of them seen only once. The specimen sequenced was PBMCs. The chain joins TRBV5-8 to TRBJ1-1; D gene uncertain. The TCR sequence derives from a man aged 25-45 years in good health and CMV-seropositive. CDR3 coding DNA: TGTGCCAGCAGCTACAGAGACCCTCGGGGAGCTTTCTTT. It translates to CASSYRDPRGAFF.